This TCR beta chain derives from a study of cytomegalovirus exposure and HLA in healthy donors. About the study: Tens of millions of unique TCR sequences came from HLA-typed donors in an early release. Study-wide points: TRBV6-2, TRBV6-3 and some other V segments were excluded as indistinguishable.

V shed 2 bases and J shed 8 bases, with 15 bases lying between them. Germline CDR1 is MNHEY and CDR2 is SVGAGI. The CDR3 is made up of 14 amino acids. This PCR relied on a set of 60 Vbeta primers and 13 Jbeta primers. Assay used: immunoSEQ multiplex PCR; TCRdb lists only in-frame clones, some missing. Of tens of thousands of clones detected, approximately 73% appear once; the ten largest clones hold roughly 5.5%. Notes on this clone: Its antigen is still unknown.

The J gene is TRBJ1-2, the V gene TRBV6-5, with D tentatively TRBD1 (5 bases). The sequence derives from a man aged 45-65 years in good health and CMV-seronegative. The specimen was PBMCs. As DNA, the CDR3 is TGTGCCAGCAGTTACGACAGTCGTTCTTACGGCTACACCTTC. Translated, it gives CASSYDSRSYGYTF.